The clone carrying this T cell receptor beta chain was counted a few times. The target antigen is unknown. The record originates from a study of T cells in Graves' hyperthyroidism and ophthalmopathy. Trimming removed 6 bases at V and 0 bases at J, with 12 bases between. From germline, CDR1 is SQVTM and CDR2 ANQGSEA. The CDR3 length is 14 residues. Amplification yielded TCR beta CDR3 regions, with RNA transcripts as the source. HTBI primers were used for first-round RT-PCR of the TCR CDR3. TCRdb re-derived calls from the multiplex PCR reads in MiXCR, one entry per CDR3 protein. The sample carries approximately 600,000 distinct CDR3 sequences, less than 25% recorded once. Study-level results: Blood also held most thyroid clonotypes expanded beyond 0.001.

The clonotype was recovered from a man aged 25-45 years with Graves' ophthalmopathy. Input material: blood. The rearrangement uses TRBV29-1 and TRBJ2-1; D is uncertain. CDR3 nucleotide sequence: TGCAGCGTAAGTGGGGTGAGCTCCTACAATGAGCAGTTCTTC. Translation gives CSVSGVSSYNEQFF.